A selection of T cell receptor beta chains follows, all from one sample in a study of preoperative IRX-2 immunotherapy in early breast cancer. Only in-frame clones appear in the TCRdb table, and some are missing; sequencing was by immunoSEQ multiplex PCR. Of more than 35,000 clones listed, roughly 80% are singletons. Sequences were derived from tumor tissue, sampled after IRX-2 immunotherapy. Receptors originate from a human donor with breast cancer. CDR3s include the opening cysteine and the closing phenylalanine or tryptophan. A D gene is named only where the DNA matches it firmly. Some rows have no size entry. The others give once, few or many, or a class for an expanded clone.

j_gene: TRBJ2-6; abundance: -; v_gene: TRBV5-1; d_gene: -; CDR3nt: TGCGCCAGCTCGACGGTCACCCCTGGGGCCAACGTCCTGACTTTC; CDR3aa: CASSTVTPGANVLTF
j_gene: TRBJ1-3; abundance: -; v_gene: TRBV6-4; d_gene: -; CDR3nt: TGTGCCAGCAGCCGGGACCCTGGAAACACCATATATTTT; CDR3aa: CASSRDPGNTIYF
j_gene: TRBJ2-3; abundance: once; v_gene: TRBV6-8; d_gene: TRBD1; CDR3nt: TGTGCCAGCAGTTTAGGACAGGCCGGGGGCACAGATACGCAGTATTTT; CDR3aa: CASSLGQAGGTDTQYF
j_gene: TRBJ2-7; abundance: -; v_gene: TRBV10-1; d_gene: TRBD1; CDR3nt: TGCGCCAGCAGTGGAACTGGGGGGACAGGGGCCAACGAGCAGTACTTC; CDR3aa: CASSGTGGTGANEQYF
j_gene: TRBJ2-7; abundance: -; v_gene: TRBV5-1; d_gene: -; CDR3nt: TGCGCCAGCTCAGAGCAGGGGTGGGTAGGCGAGCAGTACTTC; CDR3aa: CASSEQGWVGEQYF
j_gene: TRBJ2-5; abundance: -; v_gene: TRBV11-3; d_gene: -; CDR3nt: TGTGCCAGCAGCCAAATCCTAGGCCTACAAGAGACCCAGTACTTC; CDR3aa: CASSQILGLQETQYF
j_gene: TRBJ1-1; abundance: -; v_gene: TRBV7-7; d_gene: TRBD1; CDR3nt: TGTGCCAGCAGCCTTTGGACAGGGGAGACTGAAGCTTTCTTT; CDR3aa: CASSLWTGETEAFF
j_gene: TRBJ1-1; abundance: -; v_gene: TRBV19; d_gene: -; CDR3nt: TGTGCCAGTAGTATAGGGACACGCCAGAACACTGAAGCTTTCTTT; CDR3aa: CASSIGTRQNTEAFF
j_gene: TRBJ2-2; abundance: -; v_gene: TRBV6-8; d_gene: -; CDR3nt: TGTGCCAGCAGTTACGCTCGGCGACTTAACACCGGGGAGCTGTTTTTT; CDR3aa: CASSYARRLNTGELFF
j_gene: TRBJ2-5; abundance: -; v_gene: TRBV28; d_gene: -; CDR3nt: TGTGCCAGCAGTTTAATGGAAGAGACCCAGTACTTC; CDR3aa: CASSLMEETQYF
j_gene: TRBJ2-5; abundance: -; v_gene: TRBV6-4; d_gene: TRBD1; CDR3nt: TGTGCCAGCAGTTCAAGTCAGACAGGGAGAGAGACCCAGTACTTC; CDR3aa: CASSSSQTGRETQYF
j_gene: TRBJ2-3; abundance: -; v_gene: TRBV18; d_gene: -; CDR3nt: TGTGCCAGCTCACCACGGGCTAGATCTAGCACAGATACGCAGTATTTT; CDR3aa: CASSPRARSSTDTQYF
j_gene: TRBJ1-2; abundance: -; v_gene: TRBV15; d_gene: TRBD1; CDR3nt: TGTGCCACCAGCTCCCCCGGGACAGGGTTTTTTGGCTACACCTTC; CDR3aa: CATSSPGTGFFGYTF
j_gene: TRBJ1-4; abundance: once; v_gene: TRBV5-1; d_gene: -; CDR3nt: TGCGCCAGCGGCGTCGGGTCAACTAATGAAAAACTGTTTTTT; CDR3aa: CASGVGSTNEKLFF
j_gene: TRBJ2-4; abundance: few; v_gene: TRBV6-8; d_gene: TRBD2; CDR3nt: TGTGCCAGCACCCCCGGGACTAACCTAGCCAAAAACATTCAGTACTTC; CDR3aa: CASTPGTNLAKNIQYF
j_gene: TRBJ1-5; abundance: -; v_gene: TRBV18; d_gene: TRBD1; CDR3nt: TGTGCCAGCTCACCATTGTCTGGACAGGGCGGCAATCAGCCCCAGCATTTT; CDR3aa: CASSPLSGQGGNQPQHF
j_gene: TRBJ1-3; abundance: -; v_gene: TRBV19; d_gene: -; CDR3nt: TGTGCCAGTAGTATCGAACGGGTCGGAAACACCATATATTTT; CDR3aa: CASSIERVGNTIYF